This is a list of T cell receptor beta chains from one sample in a study of cytomegalovirus exposure and HLA in healthy donors. Repertoires were generated with immunoSEQ multiplex PCR, while TCRdb's copy carries only in-frame clones and drops some. Counted here are about 140,000 clones, 60% to 80% occurring once; the ten biggest clones make up roughly 2%. The specimen sequenced was PBMCs. The origin of the receptors is a young man in good health and CMV-seronegative. Both conserved end residues are trimmed from each CDR3.

CDR3 protein	V gene	J gene
ASRPPVQGLADYNEQF	TRBV7-9	TRBJ2-1
ASVGTIFNEQF	TRBV7-9	TRBJ2-1
ASRLAGENEQF	TRBV6-1	TRBJ2-1
ASSQGVAGIYEQY	TRBV4-1	TRBJ2-7
ASRGDSSSYEQY	TRBV6-1	TRBJ2-7
ASSLGQGNSNEKLF	TRBV7-9	TRBJ1-4
ASSFRPGLADYEQY	TRBV7-6	TRBJ2-7
ASSLAGQPYGYT	TRBV28	TRBJ1-2
ASSQDRGQETQY	TRBV4-1	TRBJ2-5
ASSIDRADEAF	TRBV7-9	TRBJ1-1
ASSLGTPNEQF	TRBV28	TRBJ2-1
ASSPFGGNEQF	TRBV18	TRBJ2-1
ASSEPGRRNTQY	TRBV10-1	TRBJ2-3
ASSWTSGTQYEQY	TRBV7-2	TRBJ2-7
ASSLAQGSLYGEAF	TRBV5-6	TRBJ1-1
AISSAGAYGYT	TRBV2	TRBJ1-2
ASSRELDYGYT	TRBV6-6	TRBJ1-2
ASSARLAGAYNEQF	TRBV5-1	TRBJ2-1
AWSVQTGYEQY	TRBV30	TRBJ2-7
ASSYDSLNGELF	TRBV6-4	TRBJ2-2
SARGSTDTQY	TRBV29-1	TRBJ2-3
AWSPGLIATNEKLF	TRBV30	TRBJ1-4
ASRTGTSGYQETQY	TRBV5-1	TRBJ2-5
ASSPGQGAGKPQH	TRBV7-2	TRBJ1-5
ATSRDKGTSYEQY	TRBV15	TRBJ2-7
ASSLRENYNEQF	TRBV5-1	TRBJ2-1
ASSPPGGLSYEQY	TRBV18	TRBJ2-7
ASSLGGLAGDEQF	TRBV9	TRBJ2-1